These 13 T cell receptor beta chains were all obtained from the same sample, sequenced in a study of CD8+ T cells in alopecia areata. Extraction of RNA preceded its reverse transcription into cDNA, which served as the sequencing template. Assay used: immunoSEQ multiplex PCR; TCRdb lists only in-frame clones, some missing. The sample lists roughly 140,000 clones; roughly 58% were seen once. The sequencing sample was made of CD8+ T cells sorted from blood. The origin of the receptors is a human donor in good health.

CDR3 amino acids: CASSPGTGVRYEQYF. The CDR3 coding sequence is TGCGCCAGCAGCCCGGGAACAGGGGTCCGCTACGAGCAGTACTTC. The genes are TRBV4-1 and TRBJ2-7; TRBD1 aligns across 7 bases. There are 15 residues in the CDR3. The V and J ends lost 4 bases and 3 bases, in that order; junction bases with no gene match: 9. The germline gives CDR1 MGHRA, CDR2 YSYEKL.

This clone has a handful of counts. This rearrangement joins TRBV29-1 to TRBJ2-2; D unresolved. The CDR3 is 10 residues long. In germline, CDR1 is SQVTM, CDR2 ANQGSEA. Trimming stripped 7 bases from V and 5 bases from J, with 5 bases between. The CDR3 DNA follows: TGCAGCGCTCAAACCGGGGAGCTGTTTTTT. It is translated as CSAQTGELFF.

V and J are TRBV30 and TRBJ1-1; TRBD1 matches at 9 bases. The CDR3 is 14 residues long. CDR1 and CDR2 (germline): GTSNPN, SVGIG (reference sequence). Trimming took 1 base from V and 8 from J; bases not matched to a gene: 8. The CDR3 coding sequence is TGTGCCTGGAGTGAGGGGACAGGGAGAGCGGAAGCTTTCTTT. It is translated as CAWSEGTGRAEAFF.

This CDR3 is CASRMGYEQYF. Written as DNA, the CDR3 is TGTGCCAGCAGGATGGGGTACGAGCAGTACTTC. This chain joins TRBV2 and TRBJ2-7, with unresolved D. CDR1 and CDR2 from the germline V gene are SNHLY and FYNNEI. This CDR3 comprises 11 residues. Trimming took off 6 bases at V and 4 bases at J, with 7 bases between the two ends.

J is TRBJ1-2 and V is TRBV27, with D perhaps matching TRBD1 (6 bases). There are 14 residues in the CDR3. CDR1 is MNHEY, CDR2 SMNVEV, per germline (reference sequence). Trimming stripped 2 bases from V and 3 bases from J, with 10 bases between. The chain's CDR3 is CASSLSTGYYGYTF. The CDR3, as DNA: TGTGCCAGCAGTTTAAGTACAGGGTACTATGGCTACACCTTC.

This chain joins TRBV30 and TRBJ2-1, with 9 bases lining up with TRBD2. In germline, CDR1 is GTSNPN, CDR2 SVGIG (reference sequence). The CDR3 is made up of 15 amino acids. The ends lost 2 bases at V and 10 bases at J; junction bases unmatched: 12. The CDR3 sequence is CAWSRPGLALPEQFF. The CDR3 nucleotides read TGTGCCTGGAGTCGTCCGGGACTAGCATTACCCGAGCAGTTCTTC.

This rearrangement joins TRBV25-1 to TRBJ1-2; TRBD1 matches 9 bases. The V gene end was trimmed by 7 bases and the J gene end by 6 bases; junction bases not matched to a gene: 3. CDR1 MGHDK and CDR2 SYGVNS come from the germline V gene. This CDR3 region has 12 residues. CDR3 bases: TGTGCCAGCATAGGACAGGGGAATGGCTACACCTTC. Translation: CASIGQGNGYTF.

The chain joins TRBV29-1 to TRBJ1-2, with 9 bases that match TRBD1. Per germline, CDR1 SQVTM and CDR2 ANQGSEA. Unmatched junction bases numbered 10, after V lost 6 bases and J lost 8 bases. This CDR3 comprises 13 residues. CDR3 region: CSVELDRGGGYTF. The CDR3 nucleotides are TGCAGCGTCGAATTGGACAGGGGCGGGGGCTACACCTTC.

The chain carries TRBV15 and TRBJ2-7; 7 nucleotides agree with TRBD1. The germline gives CDR1 LNHNV, CDR2 YYDKDF (reference sequence). J lost 3 bases, V lost 0 bases, and 2 bases had no gene match. This CDR3 has 14 residues. The CDR3 DNA reads TGTGCCACCAGCAGAGATGGGACAGTCTACGAGCAGTACTTC. Protein product: CATSRDGTVYEQYF.

This chain joins TRBV2 and TRBJ2-7, with D hard to call. V was clipped by 8 bases and J by 0 bases, with 8 bases between them. Germline CDR1 reads SNHLY; CDR2 reads FYNNEI. The CDR3 contains 12 residues. CDR3: CASVLHSYEQYF. For the CDR3, the DNA is TGTGCCAGCGTGTTGCACTCCTACGAGCAGTACTTC.

The CDR3 loop reads CASSYSGGRGYNEQFF. The CDR3, as DNA: TGTGCCAGCAGTTACTCGGGGGGCCGGGGATACAATGAGCAGTTCTTC. The genes are TRBV6-5 and TRBJ2-1, with D perhaps given as TRBD1 or TRBD2 (6 bases each). CDR1 is MNHEY, CDR2 SVGAGI, per germline. V lost 0 bases and J 4 bases, leaving 13 bases between the germline ends. The CDR3 covers 16 residues.

This chain connects TRBV28 to TRBJ2-3; TRBD2 matches 8 bases. CDR3 length: 17 residues. Looked up from germline, CDR1 is MDHEN and CDR2 is SYDVKM. V lost 1 base to trimming and J lost 3 bases; unmatched junction nucleotides: 9. This chain's CDR3 is CASSLFGAGEMTDTQYF. DNA of the CDR3: TGTGCCAGCAGTTTATTCGGAGCGGGAGAAATGACAGATACGCAGTATTTT.

This clone was detected a few times. The V call is TRBV6-4, the J call TRBJ2-1; no reliable D call. CDR3 length: 14 amino acids. Germline loops: CDR1 MRHNA, CDR2 SNTAGT. The V end was cut by 8 bases, the J end by 7 bases, with 18 bases between. The CDR3 DNA sequence: TGTGCCAGCTCGCCCGGGCAAAAGTCGAATGAGCAGTTCTTC. It yields the protein CASSPGQKSNEQFF.